The 21 T cell receptor beta chains reported below all come from one sample, sequenced in a study of CD8 T cells in ankylosing spondylitis (dated by TCRdb to 2017 to 2019). Libraries were constructed by 5' RACE. Sequenced using an Illumina HiSeq 2500. The raw public data were reprocessed by TCRdb itself: fastp quality trimming at Q25, MiXCR clonotype calling, in-frame beta chains only. A single entry per CDR3 protein holds the most common genes and DNA from its merged rows. This sample is represented by around 180,000 distinct CDR3 sequences; 15% to 20% of them were singletons. The ten biggest clones cover roughly 4.5% of the sample. Sample: blood, either unsorted or a sorted T cell fraction (not recorded which). These receptors all stem from a male donor under 30 with ankylosing spondylitis or in good health (not recorded which). Donor details come from another sample of the same person, matched by shared clones.

The gene calls are TRBV7-8 and TRBJ2-3; D call uncertain. The CDR3 runs 14 residues. V was pared by 3 bases and J by 2 bases, with 9 bases between. The V gene's germline CDR1 is SGHVS and CDR2 FQNEAQ. DNA of the CDR3: TGTGCCAGCAGCTTCACTACCAACACAGATACGCAGTATTTT. Translated, it gives CASSFTTNTDTQYF. Complete variable domain (other parts from reference TRBV7-8 and TRBJ2-3): GAGVSQSPRYKVAKRGQDVALRCDPISGHVSLFWYQQALGQGPEFLTYFQNEAQLDKSGLPSDRFFAERPEGSVSTLKIQRTQQEDSAVYLCASSFTTNTDTQYFGPGTRLTVL.

The V and J genes are TRBV15 and TRBJ2-1; D is perhaps TRBD2 (6 bases). Germline loops: CDR1 LNHNV, CDR2 YYDKDF (reference sequence). CDR3 length equals 16 residues. The V and J ends lost 1 base and 0 bases respectively, with 10 bases between them. The CDR3 is CATSRGLESSYNEQFF. CDR3 in DNA: TGTGCCACCAGCAGAGGACTAGAGAGCTCCTACAATGAGCAGTTCTTC.

This chain uses TRBV6-1 with TRBJ1-1; D unclear. CDR3 length: 13 residues. V shed 7 bases and J shed 3 bases, with 12 bases lying between them. Germline V lookup: CDR1 MNHNS, CDR2 SASEGT. The CDR3 DNA reads TGTGCCAGCATTCAGACGGTCTACACTGAAGCTTTCTTT. Protein product: CASIQTVYTEAFF.

This clonotype has ten or more counts. V usage is TRBV5-1 and J usage is TRBJ1-4, with a tentative D call TRBD1 (5 bases). V was shortened by 4 bases and J by 5 bases, with 12 bases between the two germline ends. The CDR3 loop spans 14 amino acids. Germline V gene data show CDR1 as SGHRS and CDR2 as YFSETQ. The CDR3 DNA follows: TGCGCCAGCAGCGTGACAGCACAGAATGAAAAACTGTTTTTT. It translates to CASSVTAQNEKLFF.

The chain links TRBV29-1 to TRBJ2-3; weak D call: TRBD2 (6 bases). This CDR3 has 13 residues. Trimming removed 7 bases at V and 1 base at J, with 12 bases between. CDR1 is SQVTM and CDR2 is ANQGSEA in the germline V gene. CDR3 loop: CSGRPSGTDTQYF. As DNA, the CDR3 is TGCAGCGGGAGGCCTAGCGGCACAGATACGCAGTATTTT.

This clonotype showed up many times. The rearrangement joins TRBV28 to TRBJ2-3; tentatively, D is TRBD1 (6 bases). V lost 6 bases to trimming and J lost 3 bases, with 10 bases between them. The CDR3 sequence is 13 residues long. Germline V gives CDR1 MDHEN, CDR2 SYDVKM. CDR3 amino acids: CASSPGQTDTQYF. CDR3 nucleotide sequence: TGTGCCAGCAGCCCCGGACAGACAGATACGCAGTATTTT.

This clonotype occurred many times. V gene TRBV7-9 combines with J gene TRBJ1-1; D gene ambiguous. CDR1 and CDR2 (germline): SEHNR, FQNEAQ (reference sequence). CDR3 size: 13 residues. V was trimmed by 1 base and J by 6 bases, leaving 9 bases between them. Here the CDR3 DNA reads TGTGCCAGCAGCTTAGAGTCCGGCGCTGAAGCTTTCTTT. This sequence encodes CASSLESGAEAFF.

This clonotype was recorded many times. V gene TRBV25-1 combines with J gene TRBJ2-5; the match to TRBD1 covers 8 bases. CDR1 is MGHDK and CDR2 is SYGVNS in the germline V gene. Germline trimming cut 3 bases from V and 0 bases from J; bases unmatched to any gene: 0. The CDR3 runs 14 residues. The DNA for the CDR3 is TGTGCCAGCAGTGACAGGGGGCACCAAGAGACCCAGTACTTC. As protein: CASSDRGHQETQYF. The whole variable domain, filled in from reference TRBV25-1 and TRBJ2-5, reads EADIYQTPRYLVIGTGKKITLECSQTMGHDKMYWYQQDPGMELHLIHYSYGVNSTEKGDLSSESTVSRIRTEHFPLTLESARPSHTSQYLCASSDRGHQETQYFGPGTRLLVL.

This clonotype was counted at least ten times. This sequence joins TRBV11-2 and TRBJ2-1; the D gene is possibly TRBD2 (6 bases). Germline CDR1 is SGHAT and CDR2 is FQNNGV. V was shortened by 7 bases and J by 3 bases, with 10 bases between the two germline ends. The CDR3 has 13 residues. The CDR3 DNA is TGTGCCAGCACCCGGGACTTCTACAATGAGCAGTTCTTC. Translation: CASTRDFYNEQFF. The full variable domain, rest sourced from reference TRBV11-2 and TRBJ2-1, is EAGVAQSPRYKIIEKRQSVAFWCNPISGHATLYWYQQILGQGPKLLIQFQNNGVVDDSQLPKDRFSAERLKGVDSTLKIQPAKLEDSAVYLCASTRDFYNEQFFGPGTRLTVL.

This clonotype has ten or more counts. This chain uses TRBV10-3 with TRBJ2-7; D call uncertain. Trimming cost V 2 bases and J 3 bases, with 8 bases left between them. CDR1 ENHRY and CDR2 SYGVKD come from the germline V gene. The CDR3 loop spans 13 amino acids. The CDR3: CAISEQPSYEQYV. The CDR3 region has the DNA TGTGCCATCAGTGAGCAACCTAGCTACGAGCAGTACGTC.

In this sample, this clonotype turned up many times. This sequence joins TRBV20-1 and TRBJ2-1, with TRBD2 matching over 12 bases. CDR3 length: 13 residues. With V trimmed by 3 bases and J by 13 bases, 7 bases remained unmatched. The germline V gene has CDR1 DFQATT and CDR2 SNEGSKA (reference sequence). In DNA form, the CDR3 reads TGCAGTGCTAGTTTCCGACTAGCGGGAGACCAGTTCTTC. This translates into CSASFRLAGDQFF.

In its sample, this clonotype was seen many times. This rearrangement joins TRBV6-5 to TRBJ2-1, with TRBD2 identical over 14 bases. Germline values: CDR1 MNHEY, CDR2 SVGAGI. The CDR3 consists of 15 residues. The V and J ends lost 8 bases and 6 bases, in that order; junction bases with no gene match: 6. The CDR3 sequence: CASATSGRAPNEQFF. The DNA of the CDR3 is TGTGCCAGCGCGACTAGCGGGAGGGCCCCCAATGAGCAGTTCTTC.

This clonotype was observed many times. V gene TRBV12-3 or TRBV12-4 combines with J gene TRBJ1-5; 9 bases fit TRBD1. Unmatched junction bases numbered 9, after V lost 6 bases and J lost 6 bases. CDR3 size: 15 residues. The CDR3 loop reads CASSYAPDRGQPQHF. The CDR3 region has the DNA TGTGCCAGCAGCTATGCCCCGGACAGGGGTCAGCCCCAGCATTTT.

This clonotype was observed a few times. This chain links TRBV9 with TRBJ2-7; D unclear. CDR1 SGDLS and CDR2 YYNGEE come from the germline V gene. Between the trimmed V and J ends, which lost 0 bases and 6 bases, there was a span of 10 bases. CDR3 length: 13 residues. Written as DNA, the CDR3 is TGTGCCAGCAGCGTAGGGATCTCCCTCGAGCAGTACTTC. Its protein product is CASSVGISLEQYF. The entire variable domain, with the rest obtained from reference TRBV9 and TRBJ2-7, is as follows: DSGVTQTPKHLITATGQRVTLRCSPRSGDLSVYWYQQSLDQGLQFLIQYYNGEERAKGNILERFSAQQFPDLHSELNLSSLELGDSALYFCASSVGISLEQYFGPGTRLTVT.

This clonotype was found many times. The chain is built from TRBV5-5 and TRBJ2-5; TRBD1 matches at 7 bases. This CDR3 contains 15 residues. The junction had 2 bases not matched to a gene; V was cut back by 0 bases and J by 0 bases. Per germline, CDR1 SGHKS and CDR2 YYEKEE (reference sequence). Here the CDR3 reads CASSLGTGHQETQYF. CDR3 sequence (DNA): TGTGCCAGCAGCTTGGGGACAGGACACCAAGAGACCCAGTACTTC.

This clonotype was seen many times. V gene TRBV5-1 combines with J gene TRBJ2-1, with D possibly matching TRBD2 (5 bases). The V gene's germline CDR1 is SGHRS and CDR2 YFSETQ. Between the trimmed V and J ends, which lost 0 bases and 2 bases, there was a span of 12 bases. The CDR3 length is 16 residues. The CDR3 DNA reads as TGCGCCAGCAGCTTGGTGTCTTTCGGGACCTACAATGAGCAGTTCTTC. This gives the protein CASSLVSFGTYNEQFF.

The V call is TRBV9, the J call TRBJ1-2, with D tentatively TRBD1 (5 bases). Trimming cost V 7 bases and J 3 bases, with 16 bases left between them. The CDR3 length is 14 residues. The germline V gene encodes CDR1 SGDLS and CDR2 YYNGEE. The CDR3 sequence: CASEGNWEDYGYTF. The DNA of the CDR3 is TGTGCCAGCGAGGGGAACTGGGAGGACTATGGCTACACCTTC.

Many counts were recorded for this clonotype. CDR3 sequence reads: CASSPGTGGYTGELFF. The CDR3 DNA is TGCGCCAGCAGCCCCGGGACAGGGGGGTACACCGGGGAGCTGTTTTTT. The chain is built from TRBV5-1 and TRBJ2-2, with TRBD1 matching 11 bases. CDR3 length equals 16 residues. V shed 4 bases, J shed 3 bases, and the junction held 5 bases outside the gene matches. The germline V gene has CDR1 SGHRS and CDR2 YFSETQ.

This clonotype showed up many times. For the CDR3, the DNA is TGCGCCAGCAGCTTAGGGACTAGGGGCACAGATACGCAGTATTTT. It specifies CASSLGTRGTDTQYF. The chain couples TRBV5-1 to TRBJ2-3; 8 bases align to TRBD2. The CDR3 totals 15 residues. V lost 2 bases to trimming and J lost 1 base; unmatched junction nucleotides: 3. From germline, CDR1 is SGHRS and CDR2 YFSETQ.

This clonotype came up many times. The rearrangement joins TRBV12-3 or TRBV12-4 to TRBJ2-2; D gene uncertain. Trimming stripped 6 bases from V and 6 bases from J, with 11 bases between. This CDR3 spans 13 amino acids. CDR3 sequence reads: CASSLWGSGELFF. The CDR3 DNA follows: TGTGCCAGCAGCCTGTGGGGTTCCGGGGAGCTGTTTTTT.

This clonotype was picked up many times. This chain links TRBV6-2 or TRBV6-3 with TRBJ2-7; no firm D call. The CDR3 sequence is 13 residues long. In germline, CDR1 is MNHEY, CDR2 SVGEGT. V dropped 3 bases and J dropped 0 bases, with 6 bases sitting between them. CDR3 sequence (DNA): TGTGCCAGCAGTTATTCGAGCTCCTACGAGCAGTACTTC. Encoded protein: CASSYSSSYEQYF.